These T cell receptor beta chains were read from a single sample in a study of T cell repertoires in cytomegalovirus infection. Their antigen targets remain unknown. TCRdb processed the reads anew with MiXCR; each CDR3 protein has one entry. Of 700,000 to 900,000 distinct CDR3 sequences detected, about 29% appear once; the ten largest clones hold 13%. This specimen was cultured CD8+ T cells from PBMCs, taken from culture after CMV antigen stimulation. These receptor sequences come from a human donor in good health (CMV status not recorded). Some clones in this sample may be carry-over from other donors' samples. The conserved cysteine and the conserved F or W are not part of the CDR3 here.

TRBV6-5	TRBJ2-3	ASSYVGGLADTQY
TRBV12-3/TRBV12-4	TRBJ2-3	ASSWVTERTDTQY
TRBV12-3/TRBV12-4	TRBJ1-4	ASSPAPGQRDSNEKLF
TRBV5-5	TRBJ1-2	ASSVEDRLNYGYT
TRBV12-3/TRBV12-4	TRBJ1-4	ASSTLEATNEKLF
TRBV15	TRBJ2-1	ATSVASAYNEQF
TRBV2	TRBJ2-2	ASRRVRGQGGELF
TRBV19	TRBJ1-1	ASSIRVLNTEAF
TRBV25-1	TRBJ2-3	ASSEFFVAGASTDTQY
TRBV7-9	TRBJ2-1	ASSPPTSGNEQF
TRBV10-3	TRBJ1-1	AIRGDTAMGYTEAF
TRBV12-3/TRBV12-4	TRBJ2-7	ASSLTGTGNTREQY
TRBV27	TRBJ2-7	ASSLGPGIYEQY
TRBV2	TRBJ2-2	TSSGRASGGPDTGELF
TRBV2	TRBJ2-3	ASSHPGLAGAADTQY
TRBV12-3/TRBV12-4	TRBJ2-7	ASSSYVGFYEQY
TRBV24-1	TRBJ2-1	ATQDRGASYNEQF
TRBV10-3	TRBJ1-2	AISVGPGLIYGYT
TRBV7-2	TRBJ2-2	ASTPEGVYTGELF
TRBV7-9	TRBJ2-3	ASSPLLDTQY
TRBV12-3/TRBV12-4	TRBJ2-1	ASILRQGPYNEQF
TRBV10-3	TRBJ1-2	AISERETGLFGYT
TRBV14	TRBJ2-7	ASSLTGTTTYEQY
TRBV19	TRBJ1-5	ASSMGVLSNQPQH
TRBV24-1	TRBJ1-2	ATSDRTGNYGYT
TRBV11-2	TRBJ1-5	ASSIQGGGQPQH
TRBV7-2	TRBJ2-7	ASSWTSGVKYEQY
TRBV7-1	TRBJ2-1	ASSNRQGGFSYNEQF
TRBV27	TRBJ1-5	ASGWTGGNQPQH
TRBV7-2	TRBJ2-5	ASSLGGSGQETQY
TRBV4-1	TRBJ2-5	ASSLAASGAQETQY
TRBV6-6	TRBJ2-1	AGSQGQERLGYNEQF
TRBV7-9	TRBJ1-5	ASSLSGEEGNQPQH
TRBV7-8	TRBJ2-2	ASSFTQGADTGELF
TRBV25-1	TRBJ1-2	ASFGYGYT
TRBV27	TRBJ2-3	ASKLAGGTDTQY
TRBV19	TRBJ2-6	ASIADRVDVSGANVLT
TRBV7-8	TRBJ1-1	ASSSEGGHFDTEAF
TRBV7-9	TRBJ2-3	ATLVGTSPTDTQY
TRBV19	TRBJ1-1	ASRRIFGGAANTEAF
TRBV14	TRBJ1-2	ASSQVEGVVYGYT
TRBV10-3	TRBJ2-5	AISENADVVAPQETQY
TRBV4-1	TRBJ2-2	ASSQDLGFGAGTGELF
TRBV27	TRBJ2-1	ASSPPGGGGSDEQF